The next 24 T cell receptor beta chains were all read from a single sample in a study of control samples from healthy donors and cancer patients. The repertoire was sequenced with immunoSEQ multiplex PCR; TCRdb's copy has only in-frame clones and lacks some. The sample carries fewer than 300,000 clones, roughly four fifths recorded once. Sequenced: PBMCs. The receptors shown here come from a woman aged 60-75 years with lung cancer.

V usage is TRBV19 and J usage is TRBJ2-1; D is ambiguous. Germline V gene data show CDR1 as LNHDA and CDR2 as SQIVND (reference sequence). V lost 1 base to trimming and J lost 6 bases, with 7 bases between them. This CDR3 has 13 residues. The CDR3 DNA sequence: TGTGCCAGTAGTATAGGGTTAACCAATGAGCAGTTCTTC. Encoded protein: CASSIGLTNEQFF.

This sequence joins TRBV29-1 and TRBJ2-3; 9 nucleotides line up with TRBD1. Unmatched junction bases numbered 5, after V lost 0 bases and J lost 4 bases. This CDR3 comprises 15 residues. The germline gives CDR1 SQVTM, CDR2 ANQGSEA. The CDR3 DNA reads as TGCAGCGTTGAAGATCCTCGACAGGGGGCAGATACGCAGTATTTT. Amino acids: CSVEDPRQGADTQYF.

The chain recombines TRBV9 with TRBJ1-4, with a possible D match to TRBD1 (6 bases). Germline CDR1 SGDLS, CDR2 YYNGEE. The CDR3 spans 14 residues. V was clipped by 0 bases and J by 8 bases, with 11 bases between them. CDR3 DNA sequence: TGTGCCAGCAGCGTAGAGACAGGAGGGGAAAAACTGTTTTTT. Protein: CASSVETGGEKLFF.

The V call is TRBV2, the J call TRBJ1-5, with D unresolved. The length of the CDR3 is 11 residues. Germline CDR1 is SNHLY and CDR2 is FYNNEI. V was trimmed by 4 bases and J by 5 bases, leaving 3 bases between them. The CDR3 nucleotides read TGTGCCAGCAGTGCGGATCAGCCCCAGCATTTT. This sequence encodes CASSADQPQHF.

The V and J genes are TRBV12-3 or TRBV12-4 and TRBJ2-7; 7 bases agree with TRBD1. Trimming removed 3 bases from V and 3 bases from J; junction bases left unmatched: 2. This CDR3 has 13 amino acids. The DNA for the CDR3 is TGTGCCAGCAGTTTTGGACAGGACTACGAGCAGTACTTC. It yields the protein CASSFGQDYEQYF.

The chain carries TRBV18 and TRBJ1-2; D possibly corresponds to TRBD1 (5 bases). The V end lost 4 bases, the J end lost 3 bases, and 12 bases lay between the germline ends. The CDR3 has 14 residues. CDR1 and CDR2 (germline): KGHSH, LQKENI. The CDR3 nucleotides read TGTGCCAGCTCACAAGACGGGGCGGACTATGGCTACACCTTC. This sequence encodes CASSQDGADYGYTF.

The CDR3 reads CASSQARLKGGNEKLFF. The CDR3 nucleotides are TGCGCCAGCAGCCAAGCCAGGTTGAAAGGAGGGAATGAAAAACTGTTTTTT. The rearrangement joins TRBV4-1 to TRBJ1-4, with D uncertain. CDR3 length: 17 residues. The germline V gene has CDR1 MGHRA and CDR2 YSYEKL. The V and J ends lost 1 base and 5 bases respectively, with 17 bases between them.

The chain employs TRBV5-4 and TRBJ1-1; D unresolved. The CDR3 sequence is 13 residues long. The germline gives CDR1 SGHNT, CDR2 YYREEE (reference sequence). V lost 2 bases, J lost 4 bases, and 9 bases lay in between. The CDR3 DNA is TGTGCCAGCAGCTTTTACGCTGGCACTGAAGCTTTCTTT. This sequence encodes CASSFYAGTEAFF.

The chain joins TRBV5-1 to TRBJ2-1; TRBD1 is a possible D gene (6 bases). The CDR3 runs 16 residues. The germline CDR1 and CDR2 sequences are SGHRS and YFSETQ. V was shortened by 4 bases and J by 3 bases, with 17 bases between the two germline ends. The DNA for the CDR3 is TGCGCCAGCAGCGAACAGGGTTCGGATTTCTACAATGAGCAGTTCTTC. Encoded protein: CASSEQGSDFYNEQFF.

This clone showed up just once. The CDR3 DNA reads TGTGCCAGTAGTACTCGGGGACAGAATCTTTTGAACACTGAAGCTTTCTTT. Residues: CASSTRGQNLLNTEAFF. This rearrangement joins TRBV19 to TRBJ1-1; TRBD1 matches at 7 bases. V dropped 4 bases and J dropped 0; count of bases not matched to a gene: 11. The CDR3 length is 17 residues. CDR1 is LNHDA and CDR2 is SQIVND in the germline V gene (reference sequence).

The gene calls are TRBV7-2 and TRBJ2-1, with 7 bases matching TRBD1. The germline V gene encodes CDR1 SGHTA and CDR2 FQGNSA. The CDR3 extends over 15 amino acids. V gave up 1 base and J gave up 3 bases; unmatched junction bases: 3. The CDR3 region is CASSLDRGSYNEQFF. The CDR3 DNA follows: TGTGCCAGCAGCTTAGACAGGGGCAGCTACAATGAGCAGTTCTTC.

Turning to this clone: Other DNA sequences in the sample encode the same CDR3. The gene calls are TRBV5-1 and TRBJ2-2; D not certain. Per germline, CDR1 SGHRS and CDR2 YFSETQ. Trimming pared 0 bases from V and 6 bases from J, leaving 6 bases between. The CDR3 is 13 residues long. The CDR3 region has the DNA TGCGCCAGCAGCTTGGATGGGGCCGGGGAGCTGTTTTTT. Translated: CASSLDGAGELFF.

The V gene is TRBV24-1, the J gene TRBJ2-5; TRBD1 matches 8 bases. Germline assignment: CDR1 KGHDR and CDR2 SFDVKD. The J segment lost 5 bases and the V segment lost 11 bases, leaving 12 bases of the junction unmatched. The CDR3 runs to 14 residues. The CDR3 sequence is CASGTGQGRETQYF. The CDR3 region has the DNA TGTGCCAGCGGGACCGGACAGGGTCGGGAGACCCAGTACTTC.

The chain joins TRBV10-2 to TRBJ2-7, with TRBD1 matching over 11 bases. In germline, CDR1 is WSHSY, CDR2 SAAADI. The V segment lost 8 bases and the J segment 2 bases; nucleotides outside the gene matches: 8. The CDR3 is made up of 15 amino acids. The CDR3 DNA reads TGCGCCAGCGCACAAGGGACAGGGGGGGCCTACGAGCAGTACTTC. This encodes CASAQGTGGAYEQYF.

This clone was counted once. The genes are TRBV25-1 and TRBJ1-6, with TRBD1 identical over 12 bases. The CDR3 covers 15 residues. Unmatched junction bases numbered 11, after V lost 8 bases and J lost 12 bases. Per germline, CDR1 MGHDK and CDR2 SYGVNS. DNA for the CDR3: TGTGCCAGCCACACCGGGACAGGGGGCGTTAAACCCCTCCACTTT. Translating gives CASHTGTGGVKPLHF.

The chain employs TRBV21-1 and TRBJ1-4. TRBV21-1 is tagged as a pseudogene. The length of the CDR3 is 17 residues. The CDR3 region is CASRPRDGGATNEKLFF. CDR3 in DNA: TGTGCCAGCAGACCACGGGACGGAGGGGCAACTAATGAAAAACTGTTTTTT.

This sequence joins TRBV10-2 and TRBJ1-3; no definite D call. The V and J ends lost 4 bases and 0 bases respectively, with 10 bases between them. The CDR3 consists of 15 residues. The germline V gene has CDR1 WSHSY and CDR2 SAAADI. The DNA of the CDR3 is TGCGCCAGCAGTGCGAACATACCCTCTGGAAACACCATATATTTT. It specifies CASSANIPSGNTIYF.

The rearrangement uses TRBV7-8 and TRBJ2-7; D is possibly TRBD2 (6 bases). CDR3 length: 15 amino acids. V gave up 4 bases and J gave up 2 bases, with 15 bases separating them. CDR1 is SGHVS and CDR2 is FQNEAQ in the germline V gene. CDR3 loop: CASSSRGGTPYEQYF. Written as DNA, the CDR3 is TGTGCCAGCAGCTCCCGAGGAGGGACCCCCTACGAGCAGTACTTC.

V gene TRBV29-1 combines with J gene TRBJ1-1; D might be TRBD1 (6 bases). Trimming pared 6 bases from V and 0 bases from J, leaving 17 bases between. The CDR3 has 15 residues. CDR1 and CDR2 from the germline V gene are SQVTM and ANQGSEA. The DNA for the CDR3 is TGCAGCGTCGCAGGACAGCCTTCCATGAACACTGAAGCTTTCTTT. This encodes CSVAGQPSMNTEAFF. Filled out from reference TRBV29-1 and TRBJ1-1, the complete variable domain reads SAVISQKPSRDICQRGTSLTIQCQVDSQVTMMFWYRQQPGQSLTLIATANQGSEATYESGFVIDKFPISRPNLTFSTLTVSNMSPEDSSIYLCSVAGQPSMNTEAFFGQGTRLTVV.

This clone showed up just a few times. CDR3 bases: TGTGCCAGCAGCACGGGACCGATTTCTGGAAACACCATATATTTT. It is translated as CASSTGPISGNTIYF. The chain recombines TRBV6-5 with TRBJ1-3; D is perhaps TRBD1 (5 bases). CDR1 is MNHEY, CDR2 SVGAGI, per germline. The CDR3 is 15 residues long. The V and J ends lost 6 bases and 1 base respectively, with 13 bases between them.

V and J are TRBV11-2 and TRBJ2-1; D unresolved. This CDR3 comprises 14 residues. The germline gives CDR1 SGHAT, CDR2 FQNNGV. V gave up 1 base and J gave up 9 bases, with 13 bases separating them. The chain's CDR3 is CASSLATESSEQFF. CDR3 sequence (DNA): TGTGCCAGCAGCTTAGCAACCGAGTCGAGTGAGCAGTTCTTC.

The chain links TRBV5-8 to TRBJ1-2; D call uncertain. CDR1 is SGHTS and CDR2 is YDEGEE in the germline V gene. The CDR3 runs 14 residues. Trimming left V 2 bases short and J 6 bases short, with 14 bases between. The CDR3 loop is CASSFPPPTDGYTF. DNA of the CDR3: TGTGCCAGCAGCTTCCCTCCCCCGACGGATGGCTACACCTTC.

About this clone: Its ends do not fully match the called genes, so a read error is possible. The genes are TRBV5-1 and TRBJ2-7; 11 bases match TRBD1. Germline CDR1 and CDR2: SGHRS and YFSETQ. There are 18 residues in the CDR3. The CDR3 reads CARSPAPGGTGGSLEQYF. The CDR3 DNA reads as TGCGCCCGCAGCCCGGCGCCGGGGGGGACAGGGGGGTCCCTCGAGCAGTACTTC.

The chain uses TRBV5-6 and TRBJ2-3; 8 bases agree with TRBD2. CDR1 and CDR2 (germline): SGHDT, YYEEEE. This CDR3 is built from 14 residues. Unmatched junction bases numbered 2, after V lost 0 bases and J lost 5 bases. CDR3 nucleotide sequence: TGTGCCAGCAGCTTGGGTGCGGGAGGAGATACGCAGTATTTT. Protein sequence: CASSLGAGGDTQYF.